The 7 T cell receptor beta chains in this list originate from one sample, sequenced in a study of cytomegalovirus exposure and HLA in healthy donors. 13 Jbeta primers and 60 Vbeta primers were used for the PCR. TCRdb's table, derived via immunoSEQ multiplex PCR, lists solely in-frame clones and lacks some. The sample includes 75,000 to 100,000 clones, roughly 76% seen only once; the top ten take under 4.5%. The sample consisted of PBMCs. These TCRs come from a man in his forties or fifties in good health and CMV-seronegative.

The J gene is TRBJ2-2, the V gene TRBV5-4; TRBD2 matches at 8 bases. Germline CDR1 SGHNT, CDR2 YYREEE (reference sequence). V lost 1 base and J lost 5; bases outside the gene matches: 4. The CDR3 runs 15 residues. The CDR3 spells CASSLFGGDTGELFF. CDR3 DNA: TGTGCCAGCAGCTTGTTCGGGGGGGATACCGGGGAGCTGTTTTTT.

J is TRBJ2-7 and V is TRBV5-4; D is undetermined. The V gene lost 4 bases and the J gene lost 3 bases, with 14 bases spanning the gap. Germline lookup yields CDR1 SGHNT and CDR2 YYREEE (reference sequence). This CDR3 region has 14 residues. The CDR3 protein is CASSIAAGDYEQYF. In DNA form, the CDR3 reads TGTGCCAGCAGCATCGCCGCCGGAGACTACGAGCAGTACTTC.

The chain couples TRBV6-4 to TRBJ2-1; 12 nucleotides match TRBD2. The V segment lost 6 bases and the J segment 8 bases; nucleotides outside the gene matches: 8. This CDR3 has 15 amino acids. The germline V gene encodes CDR1 MRHNA and CDR2 SNTAGT. The CDR3 DNA follows: TGTGCCAGCAGCGCTGGGACTAGCGGGTCTGATGAGCAGTTCTTC. This translates into CASSAGTSGSDEQFF.

This sequence joins TRBV6-5 and TRBJ1-4; D may be TRBD1 (6 bases). Trimming shortened V by 4 bases and J by 10 bases, and 16 bases separated the two germline ends. CDR3 size: 14 residues. Germline V gene data show CDR1 as MNHEY and CDR2 as SVGAGI. The CDR3 protein is CASSSRLKGGKLFF. The CDR3 DNA reads as TGTGCCAGCAGTTCCCGTCTCAAAGGGGGAAAACTGTTTTTT.

In this sample, this clone turned up a few times. The chain employs TRBV6-5 and TRBJ2-7; D is possibly TRBD2 (7 bases). The germline CDR1 and CDR2 sequences are MNHEY and SVGAGI. The CDR3 totals 15 residues. V was clipped by 11 bases and J by 0 bases, with 20 bases between them. The CDR3, as DNA: TGTGCCTCCCAGGGCGGGGGCACTTCCTCCTACGAGCAGTACTTC. This gives the protein CASQGGGTSSYEQYF.

This clone was seen a few times. The chain has TRBV5-4 and TRBJ2-5; 8 bases map to TRBD2. Germline V gene data show CDR1 as SGHNT and CDR2 as YYREEE (reference sequence). The CDR3 loop spans 13 amino acids. J was trimmed by 5 bases and V by 0 bases; bases with no gene match: 0. CDR3 residues: CASSLAGGETQYF. The DNA for the CDR3 is TGTGCCAGCAGCTTGGCGGGGGGGGAGACCCAGTACTTC.

This sequence joins TRBV6-4 and TRBJ2-3, with 12 bases that match TRBD2. Germline lookup yields CDR1 MRHNA and CDR2 SNTAGT. V dropped 3 bases and J dropped 4; count of bases not matched to a gene: 5. CDR3 size: 16 residues. As DNA, the CDR3 is TGTGCCAGCAGTGAGGGGCTAGCGGGGGGGCCAGATACGCAGTATTTT. This translates into CASSEGLAGGPDTQYF.